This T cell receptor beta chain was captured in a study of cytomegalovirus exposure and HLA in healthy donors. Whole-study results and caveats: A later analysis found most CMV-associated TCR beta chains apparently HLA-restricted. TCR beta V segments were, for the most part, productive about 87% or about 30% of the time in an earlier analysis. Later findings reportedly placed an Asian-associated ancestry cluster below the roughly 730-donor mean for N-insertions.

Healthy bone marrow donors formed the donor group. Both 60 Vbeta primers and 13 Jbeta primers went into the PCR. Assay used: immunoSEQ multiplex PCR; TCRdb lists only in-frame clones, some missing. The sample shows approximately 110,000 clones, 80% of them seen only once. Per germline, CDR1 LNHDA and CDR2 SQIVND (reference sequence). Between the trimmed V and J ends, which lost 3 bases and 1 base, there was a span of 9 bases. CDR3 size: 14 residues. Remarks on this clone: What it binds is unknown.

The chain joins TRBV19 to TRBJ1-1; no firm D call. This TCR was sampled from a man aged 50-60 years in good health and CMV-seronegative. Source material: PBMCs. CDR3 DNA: TGTGCCAGTAGTATCGGACGGGAGAACACTGAAGCTTTCTTT. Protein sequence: CASSIGRENTEAFF.